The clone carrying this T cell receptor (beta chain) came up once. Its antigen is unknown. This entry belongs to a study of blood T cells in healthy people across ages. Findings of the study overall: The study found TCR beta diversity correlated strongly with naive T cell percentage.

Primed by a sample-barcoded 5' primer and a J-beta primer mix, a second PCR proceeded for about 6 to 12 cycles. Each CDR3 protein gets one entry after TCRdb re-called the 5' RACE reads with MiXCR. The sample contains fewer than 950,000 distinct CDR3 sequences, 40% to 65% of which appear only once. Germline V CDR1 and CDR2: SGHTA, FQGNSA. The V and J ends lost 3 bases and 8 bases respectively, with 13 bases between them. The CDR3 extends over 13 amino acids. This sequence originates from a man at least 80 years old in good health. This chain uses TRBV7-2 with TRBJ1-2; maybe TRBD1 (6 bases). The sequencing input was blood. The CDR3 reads CASSLRGVLGYTF. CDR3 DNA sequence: TGTGCCAGCAGCTTGAGGGGGGTATTAGGCTACACCTTC.